Below, 4 T cell receptor beta chains from the same sample are listed, as sequenced in a study of somatic mutations in cytotoxic T cells in rheumatoid arthritis. Generated by immunoSEQ multiplex PCR, the TCRdb table keeps only in-frame clones and is missing some. This repertoire shows 13,000 or so clones, around 70% found once; its top ten account for around 28%. Sequenced input: CD8+ T cells sorted from blood. These TCRs come from an adult with rheumatoid arthritis.

This rearrangement joins TRBV6-1 to TRBJ2-7; no clear D. Trimming pared 2 bases from V and 4 bases from J, leaving 6 bases between. The CDR3 totals 12 residues. The germline CDR1 and CDR2 sequences are MNHNS and SASEGT. CDR3 loop: CASSESSYEQYF. DNA of the CDR3: TGTGCCAGCAGTGAATCTTCTTACGAGCAGTACTTC.

The chain has TRBV9 and TRBJ2-3, with 10 bases that match TRBD1. Germline assignment: CDR1 SGDLS and CDR2 YYNGEE. Trimming took 3 bases from V and 4 from J; bases not matched to a gene: 5. The CDR3 contains 15 residues. CDR3 sequence (DNA): TGTGCCAGCAGCGGGGGGACAGGGGAGTCAGATACGCAGTATTTT. Its protein is CASSGGTGESDTQYF.

This clone was recorded only once. The chain carries TRBV5-5 and TRBJ2-3, with 7 bases matching TRBD2. Germline lookup yields CDR1 SGHKS and CDR2 YYEKEE (reference sequence). Trimming took 4 bases from V and 4 from J; bases not matched to a gene: 9. The CDR3 loop spans 15 amino acids. The CDR3 DNA sequence: TGTGCCAGCAGCGGAGACCCCACTAGCGCAGATACGCAGTATTTT. Translating gives CASSGDPTSADTQYF.

The genes are TRBV30 and TRBJ2-1, with a tentative D call TRBD2 (5 bases). The CDR3 runs to 13 residues. Germline V gene data show CDR1 as GTSNPN and CDR2 as SVGIG (reference sequence). The ends were cut back, 0 bases at V and 10 bases at J, with 13 bases in the middle. The DNA for the CDR3 is TGTGCCTGGAGTGTTGCATGGGCGGGCGAGCAGTTCTTC. This encodes CAWSVAWAGEQFF.